Below, one TCR beta chain is given with its context. Its specificity is unknown. Sequenced by immunoSEQ multiplex PCR; TCRdb stores in-frame clones only, minus some. The sample lists 1,500,000 or so clones; approximately 98.5% were seen once. This CDR3 has 16 residues. Germline-derived CDR1 and CDR2 are MNHEY and SMNVEV (reference sequence). After removal of 3 bases from V and 1 base from J, the junction contained 5 bases not matched to a gene. This entry belongs to a study of shared clonotypes between healthy human individuals. Whole-study context: Researchers assigned three CD4 naive, three CD4 memory, two CD8 naive and one CD8 memory plate to each donor.

Study-level points and caveats: As a rule, naive subsets had a larger estimated richness than memory subsets.

Donors included only healthy HIV-negative adults lacking recent acute infections or vaccinations. CD45RA-negative memory and CD45RA+ naive subsets were split from the CD4+ cells. The clonotype originates from a man in his thirties or forties in good health. The rearrangement uses TRBV27 and TRBJ2-7; the match to TRBD1 covers 11 bases. Sequenced input: naive CD4+ T cells sorted from blood. Documented subset: CD45RA+ positively selected. The CDR3 DNA reads as TGTGCCAGCAGTTTGAGCGGACAGGGGGCGTCCTACGAGCAGTACTTC. Translated: CASSLSGQGASYEQYF.